Following are 2 T cell receptor beta chains from one sample sequenced in a study of T cell repertoires in cytomegalovirus infection. TCRdb re-called the reads through MiXCR, storing one row per CDR3 protein. The sample lists 200,000 to 300,000 distinct CDR3 sequences, approximately 8.3% occurring once. The sample consisted of PBMCs. The receptors derive from a human donor in good health (CMV status not recorded). Some clones in this sample may be carry-over from other donors' samples.

V gene TRBV7-2 combines with J gene TRBJ1-5; 7 bases fit TRBD1. There are 15 residues in the CDR3. The V gene end was trimmed by 5 bases and the J gene end by 3 bases; junction bases not matched to a gene: 7. The germline V gene has CDR1 SGHTA and CDR2 FQGNSA. CDR3 DNA sequence: TGTGCCAGCAGCCTAACCACAGGGGTCAATCAGCCCCAGCATTTT. Translated: CASSLTTGVNQPQHF.

The sample holds many counts of this clonotype. The chain is built from TRBV7-2 and TRBJ2-5, with no clear D. Germline V gives CDR1 SGHTA, CDR2 FQGNSA. V was clipped by 4 bases and J by 7 bases, with 16 bases between them. This CDR3 spans 14 amino acids. Here the CDR3 DNA reads TGTGCCAGCAGCTCATCCCCGGCCCGGGCGACCCAGTACTTC. Its translation is CASSSSPARATQYF.